This record looks at one TCR beta chain sequence and its context. No antigen is known for it. These data come from a study of CD8+ T cells in alopecia areata. Study background: Tofacitinib therapy lasting 6 to 18 months was followed by 6 months off drug. Study observations and caveats: Sequenced scalp T cells also include alphabeta T cells resident in normal skin.

There are 14 residues in the CDR3. Looked up from germline, CDR1 is LNHNV and CDR2 is YYDKDF (reference sequence). Trimming shortened V by 1 base and J by 1 base, and 5 bases separated the two germline ends. The sequencing template was cDNA reverse transcribed from extracted RNA. Method: immunoSEQ multiplex PCR; TCRdb's copy keeps in-frame clones and lacks some. The sample shows about 250,000 clones, about 68% of them seen only once. The chain links TRBV15 to TRBJ1-5; no clear D gene. The input for sequencing was CD4+ T cells sorted from blood, taken at week 0. The TCR sequence derives from a human donor with alopecia areata. The CDR3 spells CATSRGPSNQPQHF. The CDR3 nucleotides are TGTGCCACCAGCAGAGGTCCCAGCAATCAGCCCCAGCATTTT.